This TCR beta chain stems from a study of human T cells and chemical hapten exposure (dated by TCRdb to the early 2020s). A note on the overall study: For sensitization, 2% DPC in acetone was applied to a roughly 2 cm by roughly 2 cm area of upper inner arm skin. Patch testing on the upper back used Finn chambers containing 0.01% DPC, with scoring done after 6 days according to International Contact Dermatitis Research Group standards. Throughout the approximately 24-week study period, patients were also given weekly therapeutic DPC doses on the scalp. In alopecia patients, the study followed how the peripheral blood TCR repertoire changed in vivo over primary and secondary sensitization to diphenylcyclopropenone (DPC), a hapten. The libraries were sequenced as a pool, and the TCR yield per sample differed mostly because of small variations in library volumes within the pool. About 27 alopecia patients gave blood for TCR sequencing at one to four time points (pre-sensitization, 2, 6 and 24 weeks). Most of the patients in the cohort were female, and the cohort covered alopecia areata with under or over 50% scalp involvement, alopecia totalis and alopecia universalis. Blood samples were taken from patients before sensitization (week 0) and at 2, 6 and about 24 weeks after DPC sensitization. Results the study describes overall, beyond this receptor: Alopecia, a presumed autoimmune disease, was present in all patients, so the immune response of the patients might differ from that of healthy individuals. The number of PT1 expanded TCRs positively correlated with patch test score, significant at thresholds 8, 16 and 32 but not 4. No change with DPC sensitization was found in the number of TCRs above 1 in 1000 frequency, and no evidence of global repertoire structure alterations was found. Significantly more large CDR3 similarity clusters were formed by expanded TCRs than by pre-sensitization or healthy control sets, consistent with antigen-driven responses. Repeated subsampling changed both the strength of the expansion versus patch-test correlation and the threshold at which the correlation became significant.

This clonotype was picked up many times. The clone's antigen remains unknown. No much larger clone exists at a distance of one base, and base qualities are not known. The germline V gene provides CDR1 ENHRY and CDR2 SYGVKD. From its cysteine to its phenylalanine, the CDR3 spans 14 amino acids. Left in the record is the CDR3 DNA by itself, 42 bases read in frame from the first base. Trimming removed 6 bases from V and 4 bases from J; the gene matches leave 6 bases unexplained. The sample's time point label, in plain terms: patch test 1, 2 weeks after DPC sensitization. Taken with the paper, the label for treatment or condition translates to: therapeutic diphenylcyclopropenone sensitization with weekly scalp DPC. At each patch-test visit, blood was drawn before the patch test was applied. Patients were eligible if aged 18 to 70, diagnosed with alopecia and judged suitable for DPC therapy, and pregnant patients were excluded. Total RNA was extracted from unfractionated whole blood collected in Tempus Blood RNA tubes.

To prepare the library, RACE was applied. Sequencing took place on a NextSeq 500. During library preparation, unique molecular identifiers were attached to individual cDNA molecules so that TCRs could be counted quantitatively and reproducibly. Each blood RNA sample was used to sequence both TCR alpha and TCR beta chains. The study's own analysis went as follows. The median number of TCRs per sample was approximately 96,000, ranging from about 23,224 to 750,000. The Decombinator software suite was used to annotate the V, J and CDR3 of the TCR reads. For the PS versus PT1 abundance plots, all samples were subsampled to the same number of TCRs (28,000). Expanded TCRs were defined as absent before sensitization and observed at least eight times at the 2-week time point. Through fastp at Q25 and MiXCR, TCRdb rebuilt clones from the public reads, retaining in-frame beta chains. CDR3 protein duplicates are merged, each entry listing the most common genes and DNA. Clone size and V and J calls follow TCRdb, not the original study. In all, the sample holds 380,000 or so distinct CDR3 sequences, and 4% to 5.5% of those were seen once. 2% to 2.5% of the sample is taken by the ten largest.

The chain is assembled from TRBV10-3 and TRBJ1-2; 9 junctional bases match TRBD1. The sample in question was whole blood, obtained in connection with sensitization to the hapten diphenylcyclopropenone (DPC). The clonotype comes from a woman between 50 and 59 years old with alopecia areata. Some clones in this sample may be carry-over from other donors' samples. The bases read TGTGCCATCAGGACACAGGGGGCGACCTATGGCTACACCTTC. This yields the protein CAIRTQGATYGYTF.